This passage covers 10 T cell receptor beta chains from one sample sequenced in a study of T cells in Graves' hyperthyroidism and ophthalmopathy. TCR beta CDR3 sequences were amplified from RNA transcripts. During a first-round RT-PCR of the TCR CDR3, the HTBI primer set was used. TCRdb re-called the multiplex PCR reads through MiXCR, storing one row per CDR3 protein. Here the sample spans around 760,000 distinct CDR3 sequences, roughly 32% being singletons. The sample comprised blood. Receptors were obtained from a woman in her forties with Graves' hyperthyroidism.

This clonotype appeared a few times. The V and J genes are TRBV7-2 and TRBJ1-2; maybe TRBD1 (6 bases). V shed 4 bases and J shed 6 bases, with 12 bases lying between them. The germline gives CDR1 SGHTA, CDR2 FQGNSA. The CDR3 covers 13 residues. The CDR3 DNA is TGTGCCAGCAGCTCGGAACAGGGACATGGCTACACCTTC. Protein: CASSSEQGHGYTF.

This rearrangement joins TRBV19 to TRBJ2-6, with a possible D match to TRBD2 (6 bases). V lost 3 bases and J 3 bases, leaving 15 bases between the germline ends. This CDR3 is 17 amino acids long. Germline V CDR1 and CDR2: LNHDA, SQIVND (reference sequence). Here the CDR3 DNA reads TGTGCCAGTAGTATCGCTCAGGGACTGGTTGGGGCCAACGTCCTGACTTTC. It encodes CASSIAQGLVGANVLTF.

The chain carries TRBV20-1 and TRBJ2-5; D gene unclear. The germline V gene has CDR1 DFQATT and CDR2 SNEGSKA (reference sequence). V was cut by 1 base and J by 3 bases, with 9 bases left in between. CDR3 size: 13 residues. The DNA for the CDR3 is TGCAGTGCTAGAGTGCCGGCGGAAGAGACCCAGTACTTC. Translating it yields CSARVPAEETQYF.

This clonotype was detected many times. The chain recombines TRBV2 with TRBJ1-2, with D unclear. With 5 bases removed from V and 3 bases from J, the gap between germline ends came to 7 bases. There are 12 residues in the CDR3. CDR1 is SNHLY and CDR2 is FYNNEI in the germline V gene. CDR3 residues: CASSHSDYGYTF. The DNA for the CDR3 is TGTGCCAGCAGTCACTCTGACTATGGCTACACCTTC.

This chain links TRBV19 with TRBJ1-6; D is unclear. The CDR3 totals 14 residues. Trimming took off 6 bases at V and 9 bases at J, with 15 bases between the two ends. CDR1 and CDR2 (germline): LNHDA, SQIVND (reference sequence). CDR3 protein: CASSRSGSSSPLHF. DNA of the CDR3: TGTGCCAGTAGCCGCTCGGGATCTAGTTCACCCCTCCACTTT.

About this clonotype: Sequence at one end of the junction differs from germline and may be a read error. The rearrangement links TRBV4-3 to TRBJ1-4, with a possible D match to TRBD1 (6 bases). Germline V lookup: CDR1 LGHNA, CDR2 YSLEER. The CDR3 loop spans 13 amino acids. The CDR3: CASSQEGGERLFF. CDR3 nucleotide sequence: TGCGCCAGCAGCCAGGAAGGGGGAGAAAGACTGTTTTTT.

Ten or more counts support this clonotype. The chain couples TRBV9 to TRBJ2-7; 9 nucleotides match TRBD1. The germline gives CDR1 SGDLS, CDR2 YYNGEE. Germline trimming cut 3 bases from V and 2 bases from J; bases unmatched to any gene: 9. CDR3 length: 16 amino acids. CDR3 coding DNA: TGTGCCAGCAGCGCGGCCCAGGACAGGGGTGCCTACGAGCAGTACTTC. The encoded protein is CASSAAQDRGAYEQYF. The entire variable domain, with the rest obtained from reference TRBV9 and TRBJ2-7, is as follows: DSGVTQTPKHLITATGQRVTLRCSPRSGDLSVYWYQQSLDQGLQFLIQYYNGEERAKGNILERFSAQQFPDLHSELNLSSLELGDSALYFCASSAAQDRGAYEQYFGPGTRLTVT.

This clonotype was seen many times. The rearrangement joins TRBV19 to TRBJ2-2; D gene ambiguous. The V gene lost 5 bases and the J gene lost 7 bases, with 14 bases spanning the gap. Germline V gives CDR1 LNHDA, CDR2 SQIVND (reference sequence). This CDR3 has 14 residues. As DNA, the CDR3 is TGTGCCAGTAGTGCCCAAGGTTCCGGCGGGGAGCTGTTTTTT. Amino acids: CASSAQGSGGELFF.

A note on this clonotype: This may come from a read error, since a much larger clone is one base off. The chain carries TRBV12-3 or TRBV12-4 and TRBJ1-6; 10 bases align to TRBD1. The CDR3 has 14 residues. The CDR3 is CASGFWDRGSPLHF. For the CDR3, the DNA is TGTGCCAGCGGTTTCTGGGACAGGGGTTCACCCCTCCACTTT.

The V and J genes are TRBV7-2 and TRBJ2-7, with D unresolved. Trimming shortened V by 2 bases and J by 0 bases, and 11 bases separated the two germline ends. Germline lookup yields CDR1 SGHTA and CDR2 FQGNSA. This CDR3 is built from 15 residues. The chain's CDR3 is CASSLSPPYSYEQYF. CDR3 sequence (DNA): TGTGCCAGCAGCTTAAGCCCCCCGTACTCCTACGAGCAGTACTTC. The variable domain in full, with the rest retrieved from reference TRBV7-2 and TRBJ2-7, is GAGVSQSPSNKVTEKGKDVELRCDPISGHTALYWYRQSLGQGLEFLIYFQGNSAPDKSGLPSDRFSAERTGGSVSTLTIQRTQQEDSAVYLCASSLSPPYSYEQYFGPGTRLTVT.